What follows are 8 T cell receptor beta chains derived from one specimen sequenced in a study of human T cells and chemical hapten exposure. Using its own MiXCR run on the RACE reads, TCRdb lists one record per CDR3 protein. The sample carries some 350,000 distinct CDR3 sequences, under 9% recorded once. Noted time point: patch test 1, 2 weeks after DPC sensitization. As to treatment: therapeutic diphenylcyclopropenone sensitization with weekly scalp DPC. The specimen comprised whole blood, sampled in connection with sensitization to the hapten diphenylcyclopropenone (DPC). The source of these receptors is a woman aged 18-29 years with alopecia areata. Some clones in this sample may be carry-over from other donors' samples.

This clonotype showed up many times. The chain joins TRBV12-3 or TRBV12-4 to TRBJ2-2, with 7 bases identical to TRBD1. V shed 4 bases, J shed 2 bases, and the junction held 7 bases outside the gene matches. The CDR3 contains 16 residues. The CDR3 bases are TGTGCCAGCAGTTCCTGGACAGGTTCTAACACCGGGGAGCTGTTTTTT. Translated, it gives CASSSWTGSNTGELFF.

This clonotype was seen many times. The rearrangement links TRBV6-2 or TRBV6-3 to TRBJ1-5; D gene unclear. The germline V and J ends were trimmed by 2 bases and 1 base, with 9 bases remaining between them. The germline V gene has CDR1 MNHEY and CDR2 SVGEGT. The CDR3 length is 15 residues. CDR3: CASSYPVSSNQPQHF. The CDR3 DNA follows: TGTGCCAGCAGTTACCCCGTAAGCAGCAATCAGCCCCAGCATTTT.

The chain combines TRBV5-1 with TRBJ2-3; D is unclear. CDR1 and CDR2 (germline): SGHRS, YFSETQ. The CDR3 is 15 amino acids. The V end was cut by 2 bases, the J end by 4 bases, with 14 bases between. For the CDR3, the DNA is TGCGCCAGCAGCTTAACGGCAGCCAATGCAGATACGCAGTATTTT. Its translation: CASSLTAANADTQYF.

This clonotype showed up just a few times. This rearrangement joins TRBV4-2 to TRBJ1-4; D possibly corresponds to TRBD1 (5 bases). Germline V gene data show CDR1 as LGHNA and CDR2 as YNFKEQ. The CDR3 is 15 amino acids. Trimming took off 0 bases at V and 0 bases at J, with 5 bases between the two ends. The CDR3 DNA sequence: TGTGCCAGCAGCCAAGAGACAGCAACTAATGAAAAACTGTTTTTT. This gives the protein CASSQETATNEKLFF.

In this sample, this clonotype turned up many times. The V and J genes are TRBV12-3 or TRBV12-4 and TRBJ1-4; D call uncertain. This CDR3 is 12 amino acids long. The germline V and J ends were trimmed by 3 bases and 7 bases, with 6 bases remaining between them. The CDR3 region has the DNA TGTGCCAGCAGTTTTTGGAGTGAAAAACTGTTTTTT. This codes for CASSFWSEKLFF.

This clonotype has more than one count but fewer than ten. CDR3 sequence: CSVEGEDYGYTF. As DNA, the CDR3 is TGCAGCGTGGAGGGGGAAGACTATGGCTACACCTTC. The rearrangement uses TRBV29-1 and TRBJ1-2, with a possible D match to TRBD1 (6 bases). CDR1 and CDR2 (germline): SQVTM, ANQGSEA. This CDR3 is 12 amino acids long. V shed 6 bases and J shed 3 bases, with 11 bases lying between them.

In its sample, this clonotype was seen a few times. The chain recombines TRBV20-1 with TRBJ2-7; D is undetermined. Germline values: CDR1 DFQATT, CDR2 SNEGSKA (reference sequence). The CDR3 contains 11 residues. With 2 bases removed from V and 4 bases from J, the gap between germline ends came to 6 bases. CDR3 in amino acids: CSARLGYEQYF. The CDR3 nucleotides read TGCAGTGCTAGATTGGGTTACGAGCAGTACTTC.

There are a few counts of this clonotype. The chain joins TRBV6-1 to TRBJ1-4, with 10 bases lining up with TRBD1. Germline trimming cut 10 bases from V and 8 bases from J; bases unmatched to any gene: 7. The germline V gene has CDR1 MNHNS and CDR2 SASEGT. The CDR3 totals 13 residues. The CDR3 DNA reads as TGTGCCACCCAGAGGGACAGGGGAGAAAAACTGTTTTTT. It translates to CATQRDRGEKLFF.